What follows are 10 T cell receptor beta chains derived from one specimen sequenced in a study of T cells after yellow fever vaccination (dated by TCRdb to between 2018 and 2021). The sample's treatment or condition label, in plain terms: live attenuated yellow fever vaccine strain. To prepare the library, 5' RACE was applied. The data were produced on an Illumina NovaSeq 6000. The public reads were reprocessed in TCRdb via fastp at Q25 and MiXCR, keeping in-frame beta chains. Under each unique CDR3 protein, matching rows form one entry showing the most common genes and DNA. Recorded for this sample are some 340,000 distinct CDR3 sequences; roughly 4% of them occurred a single time. Together, the top ten hold around 23% of the sample. This specimen was PBMCs, taken 5 days after the yellow fever booster vaccination. These receptors all come from a man in his late teens or twenties who received the YFV17D yellow fever vaccine.

V is TRBV27 and J is TRBJ1-5; no clear D. This CDR3 contains 13 residues. Trimming removed 6 bases at V and 6 bases at J, with 12 bases between. The V gene's germline CDR1 is MNHEY and CDR2 SMNVEV (reference sequence). The chain's CDR3 is CASSPRVGQPQHF. CDR3 DNA sequence: TGTGCCAGCAGCCCCCGAGTTGGTCAGCCCCAGCATTTT.

The chain carries TRBV1 and TRBJ2-5; the table's D call, TRBD1, has no DNA check behind it. TRBV1 is designated a pseudogene. The CDR3 loop spans 14 amino acids. In DNA, the CDR3 is TGCACCAGCAGCCGGGCGGGGTCCTTGGAGACCCAGTACTTC. Its protein product is CTSSRAGSLETQYF.

The chain links TRBV7-9 to TRBJ2-3, with D possibly being TRBD2 (6 bases). The CDR3 length is 19 residues. Germline V CDR1 and CDR2: SEHNR, FQNEAQ (reference sequence). V shed 7 bases and J shed 3 bases, with 29 bases lying between them. CDR3 DNA: TGTGCCAGCACCATCTGGAGGGCAGGGCTAGAGGTTCGAACAGATACGCAGTATTTT. Translated, it gives CASTIWRAGLEVRTDTQYF. The whole variable domain, remainder taken from reference TRBV7-9 and TRBJ2-3, is DTGVSQNPRHKITKRGQNVTFRCDPISEHNRLYWYRQTLGQGPEFLTYFQNEAQLEKSRLLSDRFSAERPKGSFSTLEIQRTEQGDSAMYLCASTIWRAGLEVRTDTQYFGPGTRLTVL.

The rearrangement links TRBV3-1 to TRBJ1-2, with 7 bases lining up with TRBD1. CDR3 length: 16 amino acids. Germline V gives CDR1 LGHDT, CDR2 YNNKEL (reference sequence). The J segment lost 0 bases and the V segment lost 3 bases, leaving 7 bases of the junction unmatched. CDR3 amino acids: CASSQGNRGSNYGYTF. CDR3 DNA: TGTGCCAGCAGCCAGGGTAACAGGGGATCTAACTATGGCTACACCTTC.

A few counts support this clonotype. The chain couples TRBV3-1 to TRBJ1-2; D perhaps matches TRBD1 (5 bases). Germline V gene data show CDR1 as LGHDT and CDR2 as YNNKEL (reference sequence). Trimming cost V 2 bases and J 8 bases, with 21 bases left between them. The CDR3 extends over 16 amino acids. CDR3 DNA sequence: TGTGCCAGCAGCCAACATCCCCGGGACCGCGCCAGAGGCTACACCTTC. Its translation: CASSQHPRDRARGYTF.

This clonotype showed up many times. The chain uses TRBV27 and TRBJ1-2, with D uncertain. Germline CDR1 is MNHEY and CDR2 is SMNVEV (reference sequence). Deletions cut 3 bases from V and 1 base from J, with 6 bases between. This CDR3 region has 13 residues. For the CDR3, the DNA is TGTGCCAGCAGTTTCAAAGTTAACTATGGCTACACCTTC. This translates into CASSFKVNYGYTF.

This clonotype was observed a handful of times. The chain has TRBV11-2 and TRBJ2-1; the D gene is possibly TRBD1 (6 bases). The CDR3 spans 13 residues. V was trimmed by 5 bases and J by 7 bases, leaving 12 bases between them. Germline V CDR1 and CDR2: SGHAT, FQNNGV. The chain's CDR3 is CASSSQTGNEQFF. CDR3 bases: TGTGCCAGCAGCAGTCAAACAGGGAATGAGCAGTTCTTC.

This clonotype occurred many times. V gene TRBV24-1 combines with J gene TRBJ1-1; possibly TRBD1 for D (6 bases). CDR3 length: 13 amino acids. Germline V gene data show CDR1 as KGHDR and CDR2 as SFDVKD. V lost 12 bases and J 3 bases, leaving 16 bases between the germline ends. CDR3 region: CAVTGGGHTEAFF. The DNA for the CDR3 is TGTGCCGTTACCGGGGGGGGGCACACTGAAGCTTTCTTT.

CDR3 amino acids: CASSPSWGKDTEAFF. In nucleotides, the CDR3 is TGTGCCAGCAGCCCTAGCTGGGGTAAGGACACTGAAGCTTTCTTT. The chain links TRBV7-9 to TRBJ1-1; D is ambiguous. The CDR3 is 15 residues long. Looked up from germline, CDR1 is SEHNR and CDR2 is FQNEAQ (reference sequence). Trimming shortened V by 5 bases and J by 3 bases, and 16 bases separated the two germline ends.

This clonotype was picked up many times. The genes are TRBV20-1 and TRBJ1-4; D gene ambiguous. This CDR3 has 12 residues. The V gene lost 7 bases and the J gene lost 3 bases, with 9 bases spanning the gap. The germline CDR1 and CDR2 sequences are DFQATT and SNEGSKA (reference sequence). CDR3 protein: CSGWGANEKLFF. The CDR3 nucleotides are TGCAGTGGGTGGGGAGCTAATGAAAAACTGTTTTTT.